The 27 T cell receptor beta chains below come from one sample, sequenced in a study of cytomegalovirus exposure and HLA in healthy donors. The table came from immunoSEQ multiplex PCR; TCRdb's copy has only in-frame clones and leaves some out. This sample has 150,000 to 200,000 clones, with about 81% found just once. Specimen: PBMCs. Every receptor here comes from a woman aged 25-40 years in good health and CMV-seronegative.

The rearrangement joins TRBV11-1 to TRBJ2-7, with D hard to call. Germline V lookup: CDR1 SGHAT, CDR2 FQDESV (reference sequence). This CDR3 is 14 amino acids long. V lost 6 bases to trimming and J lost 0 bases, with 12 bases between them. For the CDR3, the DNA is TGTGCCAGCAGGAAGGTTAGGAGCTCCTACGAGCAGTACTTC. As protein: CASRKVRSSYEQYF. Supplemented by reference TRBV11-1 and TRBJ2-7, the full variable domain reads EAEVAQSPRYKITEKSQAVAFWCDPISGHATLYWYRQILGQGPELLVQFQDESVVDDSQLPKDRFSAERLKGVDSTLKIQPAELGDSAMYLCASRKVRSSYEQYFGPGTRLTVT.

The V and J genes are TRBV6-1 and TRBJ1-2; 10 bases match TRBD1. CDR3 length: 14 residues. From germline, CDR1 is MNHNS and CDR2 SASEGT. V gave up 8 bases and J gave up 1 base; unmatched junction bases: 4. The CDR3 nucleotides are TGTGCCAGCTGGGGGACAGGGGATAACTATGGCTACACCTTC. Translating gives CASWGTGDNYGYTF.

The chain carries TRBV4-1 and TRBJ1-5; TRBD1 matches 10 bases. CDR1 is MGHRA, CDR2 YSYEKL, per germline. CDR3 length: 17 amino acids. The V segment lost 1 base and the J segment 0 bases; nucleotides outside the gene matches: 3. CDR3 sequence reads: CASSQVWTGGSNQPQHF. The CDR3 DNA is TGCGCCAGCAGCCAAGTTTGGACAGGGGGTAGCAATCAGCCCCAGCATTTT.

The V call is TRBV13, the J call TRBJ2-3; 7 bases map to TRBD1. The V segment lost 4 bases and the J segment 4 bases; nucleotides outside the gene matches: 11. Looked up from germline, CDR1 is PRHDT and CDR2 is FYEKMQ (reference sequence). The CDR3 is made up of 16 amino acids. The CDR3 DNA reads TGTGCCAGCAGCTCTCTCCAAGGGGGCCTCTCAGATACGCAGTATTTT. It yields the protein CASSSLQGGLSDTQYF.

The genes are TRBV18 and TRBJ2-3; 7 bases are a match to TRBD1. The trim removed 5 bases at V and 0 bases at J, leaving 5 bases unmatched. The CDR3 totals 15 residues. The germline V gene encodes CDR1 KGHSH and CDR2 LQKENI. The CDR3 bases are TGTGCCAGCTCAACCCAGGGGGTTAGCACAGATACGCAGTATTTT. Its protein is CASSTQGVSTDTQYF.

V usage is TRBV18 and J usage is TRBJ2-1, with 9 bases fitting TRBD2. With V trimmed by 4 bases and J by 5 bases, 6 bases remained unmatched. The CDR3 extends over 15 amino acids. Germline V gene data show CDR1 as KGHSH and CDR2 as LQKENI. Here the CDR3 reads CASSRAGGANNEQFF. In nucleotides, the CDR3 is TGTGCCAGCTCACGAGCGGGAGGAGCGAACAATGAGCAGTTCTTC. The full variable domain, its missing parts supplied by reference TRBV18 and TRBJ2-1, is NAGVMQNPRHLVRRRGQEARLRCSPMKGHSHVYWYRQLPEEGLKFMVYLQKENIIDESGMPKERFSAEFPKEGPSILRIQQVVRGDSAAYFCASSRAGGANNEQFFGPGTRLTVL.

The V gene is TRBV4-1, the J gene TRBJ2-1; 12 bases are shared with TRBD2. The CDR3 runs to 15 residues. J was trimmed by 7 bases and V by 8 bases; bases with no gene match: 9. Germline values: CDR1 MGHRA, CDR2 YSYEKL. CDR3: CASLRLAGVGNEQFF. CDR3 coding DNA: TGCGCCAGCCTCCGACTAGCGGGAGTGGGAAATGAGCAGTTCTTC.

V and J are TRBV19 and TRBJ1-2; 7 bases are shared with TRBD1. V trimming: 7 bases; J trimming: 6 bases; junction bases outside the gene matches: 8. This CDR3 is built from 13 residues. CDR1 and CDR2 from the germline V gene are LNHDA and SQIVND (reference sequence). CDR3 sequence reads: CASTIYRGDGYTF. The CDR3 DNA is TGTGCCAGTACCATATACAGGGGTGATGGCTACACCTTC.

CDR3 coding DNA: TGTGCCAGCAGTTACTCGAGAGAAGGGGCCTACGAGCAGTACTTC. It codes for CASSYSREGAYEQYF. The chain links TRBV6-6 to TRBJ2-7, with D perhaps TRBD1 (5 bases). V was shortened by 0 bases and J by 2 bases, with 11 bases between the two germline ends. Per the germline V gene, CDR1 is MNHNY and CDR2 is SVGAGI (reference sequence). CDR3 length equals 15 residues.

The chain recombines TRBV19 with TRBJ2-2; 7 positions agree with TRBD2. The CDR3 runs 16 residues. Looked up from germline, CDR1 is LNHDA and CDR2 is SQIVND (reference sequence). The V and J ends lost 8 bases and 2 bases, in that order; junction bases with no gene match: 11. CDR3 protein: CASHPYTSVNTGELFF. The CDR3 bases are TGTGCCAGTCATCCTTATACTAGCGTTAACACCGGGGAGCTGTTTTTT. Full variable domain (rest looked up from reference TRBV19 and TRBJ2-2): DGGITQSPKYLFRKEGQNVTLSCEQNLNHDAMYWYRQDPGQGLRLIYYSQIVNDFQKGDIAEGYSVSREKKESFPLTVTSAQKNPTAFYLCASHPYTSVNTGELFFGEGSRLTVL.

This rearrangement joins TRBV27 to TRBJ1-5; TRBD1 aligns across 7 bases. The trim removed 5 bases at V and 2 bases at J, leaving 3 bases unmatched. Per germline, CDR1 MNHEY and CDR2 SMNVEV (reference sequence). The CDR3 length is 14 residues. As DNA, the CDR3 is TGTGCCAGCAGTACCGGACAGGGCAATCAGCCCCAGCATTTT. This codes for CASSTGQGNQPQHF.

The V and J genes are TRBV5-6 and TRBJ1-5; 8 bases match TRBD1. V was clipped by 4 bases and J by 7 bases; unmatched bases: 7. In germline, CDR1 is SGHDT, CDR2 YYEEEE. The CDR3 is 14 amino acids. This CDR3 is CASSADRVGQPQHF. CDR3 sequence (DNA): TGTGCCAGCAGCGCGGACAGGGTAGGGCAGCCCCAGCATTTT.

V gene TRBV18 combines with J gene TRBJ2-7; 11 bases are a match to TRBD2. Germline CDR1 KGHSH, CDR2 LQKENI. V trimming: 2 bases; J trimming: 7 bases; junction bases outside the gene matches: 10. The CDR3 is 16 amino acids. CDR3 bases: TGTGCCAGCTCACCAATGACTAGCGGGGATGGGAGAGAGCAGTACTTC. Protein sequence: CASSPMTSGDGREQYF. Variable domain in full (rest from reference TRBV18 and TRBJ2-7): NAGVMQNPRHLVRRRGQEARLRCSPMKGHSHVYWYRQLPEEGLKFMVYLQKENIIDESGMPKERFSAEFPKEGPSILRIQQVVRGDSAAYFCASSPMTSGDGREQYFGPGTRLTVT.

V usage is TRBV19 and J usage is TRBJ2-7, with D perhaps TRBD2 (7 bases). The CDR3 is 13 residues long. V lost 10 bases to trimming and J lost 5 bases, with 18 bases between them. In germline, CDR1 is LNHDA, CDR2 SQIVND (reference sequence). As DNA, the CDR3 is TGTGCCACCTCGGGGGGCTTCCCTGACGAGCAGTACTTC. This translates into CATSGGFPDEQYF. Full variable domain (outside the CDR3, taken from reference TRBV19 and TRBJ2-7): DGGITQSPKYLFRKEGQNVTLSCEQNLNHDAMYWYRQDPGQGLRLIYYSQIVNDFQKGDIAEGYSVSREKKESFPLTVTSAQKNPTAFYLCATSGGFPDEQYFGPGTRLTVT.

The rearrangement joins TRBV2 to TRBJ1-1; 7 positions agree with TRBD1. The CDR3 extends over 16 amino acids. Germline CDR1 is SNHLY and CDR2 is FYNNEI. Unmatched junction bases numbered 16, after V lost 6 bases and J lost 6 bases. The CDR3 loop reads CASRGPDTGVRAEAFF. The DNA of the CDR3 is TGTGCCAGCAGAGGACCGGATACAGGGGTTCGCGCTGAAGCTTTCTTT.

In this sample, this clone turned up a few times. The rearrangement uses TRBV7-9 and TRBJ2-7; D ambiguous. CDR3 length: 11 amino acids. Germline-derived CDR1 and CDR2 are SEHNR and FQNEAQ (reference sequence). Trimming took off 2 bases at V and 6 bases at J, with 5 bases between the two ends. The CDR3 sequence: CASSLHSEQYF. The CDR3 DNA is TGTGCCAGCAGCTTACACAGCGAGCAGTACTTC.

The chain combines TRBV30 with TRBJ2-2; TRBD1 is a possible D gene (5 bases). V was cut by 4 bases and J by 3 bases, with 9 bases left in between. CDR1 is GTSNPN, CDR2 SVGIG, per germline (reference sequence). The CDR3 is 13 amino acids. The CDR3 DNA follows: TGTGCCTGGACAGGGTGGGACACCGGGGAGCTGTTTTTT. Translated: CAWTGWDTGELFF. Based on the CDR3 plus reference TRBV30 and TRBJ2-2, the full variable domain is SQTIHQWPATLVQPVGSPLSLECTVEGTSNPNLYWYRQAAGRGLQLLFYSVGIGQISSEVPQNLSASRPQDRQFILSSKKLLLSDSGFYLCAWTGWDTGELFFGEGSRLTVL.

CDR3 DNA sequence: TGCGCCAGCGATAAAGAGACAGGGCTTAACCAAGAGACCCAGTACTTC. Translation: CASDKETGLNQETQYF. This chain joins TRBV10-2 and TRBJ2-5, with TRBD1 matching over 7 bases. This CDR3 has 16 amino acids. The ends lost 8 bases at V and 0 bases at J; junction bases unmatched: 12. Germline CDR1 and CDR2: WSHSY and SAAADI.

The V gene is TRBV11-2, the J gene TRBJ2-7, with 8 nucleotides matching TRBD1. Trimming cost V 3 bases and J 0 bases; bases outside gene matches: 4. This CDR3 has 15 amino acids. The V gene's germline CDR1 is SGHAT and CDR2 FQNNGV. The CDR3 spells CASSFDRGSSYEQYF. The CDR3, as DNA: TGTGCCAGCAGCTTCGACAGGGGCAGCTCCTACGAGCAGTACTTC.

In its sample, this clone was seen once. The chain recombines TRBV5-4 with TRBJ2-5, with D unresolved. Trimming stripped 1 base from V and 1 base from J, with 11 bases between. The CDR3 contains 15 residues. Germline CDR1 SGHNT, CDR2 YYREEE (reference sequence). The CDR3 region has the DNA TGTGCCAGCAGCTTGTCGTCCCGGTCCCAAGAGACCCAGTACTTC. Translating it yields CASSLSSRSQETQYF. Filled out from reference TRBV5-4 and TRBJ2-5, the complete variable domain reads ETGVTQSPTHLIKTRGQQVTLRCSSQSGHNTVSWYQQALGQGPQFIFQYYREEENGRGNFPPRFSGLQFPNYSSELNVNALELDDSALYLCASSLSSRSQETQYFGPGTRLLVL.

Regarding this clone: In the same sample, other DNA sequences code for this CDR3. This sequence joins TRBV18 and TRBJ2-3; D is possibly TRBD1 (5 bases). Germline V CDR1 and CDR2: KGHSH, LQKENI. The CDR3 contains 15 residues. With 0 bases removed from V and 3 bases from J, the gap between germline ends came to 10 bases. As DNA, the CDR3 is TGTGCCAGCTCACCACCTCAGGGTCGGACAGATACGCAGTATTTT. It codes for CASSPPQGRTDTQYF.

The V gene is TRBV6-4, the J gene TRBJ1-1; D may be TRBD1 (5 bases). V lost 7 bases and J 1 base, leaving 16 bases between the germline ends. This CDR3 comprises 15 residues. Germline V CDR1 and CDR2: MRHNA, SNTAGT. In DNA form, the CDR3 reads TGTGCCAGCATCCCTGGACATACAACGAACACTGAAGCTTTCTTT. As protein: CASIPGHTTNTEAFF.

This clone was detected only once. The chain uses TRBV18 and TRBJ1-3; unclear D gene. The V gene's germline CDR1 is KGHSH and CDR2 LQKENI. This CDR3 has 14 residues. V was cut by 3 bases and J by 0 bases, with 6 bases left in between. The CDR3 loop reads CASSPPISGNTIYF. The CDR3 nucleotides read TGTGCCAGCTCACCGCCTATCTCTGGAAACACCATATATTTT.

This chain joins TRBV27 and TRBJ1-1; no firm D call. Germline V gene data show CDR1 as MNHEY and CDR2 as SMNVEV (reference sequence). Trimming pared 3 bases from V and 0 bases from J, leaving 11 bases between. The CDR3 contains 15 residues. The CDR3 sequence is CASSFVTSLNTEAFF. The DNA of the CDR3 is TGTGCCAGCAGTTTTGTAACATCCTTGAACACTGAAGCTTTCTTT.

The rearrangement uses TRBV7-9 and TRBJ2-7; the D gene is possibly TRBD1 (5 bases). The germline V gene encodes CDR1 SEHNR and CDR2 FQNEAQ (reference sequence). Trimming removed 5 bases at V and 10 bases at J, with 24 bases between. The CDR3 spans 15 residues. The CDR3 region has the DNA TGTGCCAGCAGCCACCCACAGGCAGCCTATGGCCAACAGTACTTC. Translated, it gives CASSHPQAAYGQQYF.

The chain carries TRBV6-4 and TRBJ2-3; D possibly corresponds to TRBD2 (5 bases). Germline V gives CDR1 MRHNA, CDR2 SNTAGT. V lost 5 bases, J lost 1 base, and 10 bases lay in between. The CDR3 is 14 residues long. DNA for the CDR3: TGTGCCAGCAGTTCCTACGGGGGCACAGATACGCAGTATTTT. Residues: CASSSYGGTDTQYF.

The V and J genes are TRBV7-2 and TRBJ1-3; a possible D gene is TRBD1 (5 bases). CDR1 and CDR2 (germline): SGHTA, FQGNSA. The length of the CDR3 is 14 residues. Trimming removed 1 base at V and 7 bases at J, with 11 bases between. Here the CDR3 reads CASSLGQRANTIYF. In nucleotides, the CDR3 is TGTGCCAGCAGCTTAGGACAGCGGGCGAACACCATATATTTT.